Each of the 24 T cell receptor beta chains below was sequenced from the same sample in a study of blood T cell repertoires in COVID-19. Produced via immunoSEQ multiplex PCR; TCRdb's table is partial and in-frame only. Here the sample spans 250,000 to 400,000 clones, 88% being singletons. Specimen: peripheral blood. These receptors were collected from a woman in her thirties with COVID-19, enrolled during active disease.

This chain joins TRBV2 and TRBJ1-2, with no clear D. Germline values: CDR1 SNHLY, CDR2 FYNNEI. The CDR3 spans 12 residues. Trimming shortened V by 10 bases and J by 6 bases, and 15 bases separated the two germline ends. Here the CDR3 reads CANTRTGNGYTF. CDR3 coding DNA: TGTGCCAACACCCGGACCGGGAATGGCTACACCTTC.

This sequence joins TRBV2 and TRBJ1-5; 11 bases agree with TRBD1. The CDR3 is 15 amino acids. Unmatched junction bases numbered 2, after V lost 2 bases and J lost 5 bases. The germline V gene has CDR1 SNHLY and CDR2 FYNNEI. The CDR3 sequence is CASSETGQGDQPQHF. The DNA for the CDR3 is TGTGCCAGCAGTGAAACGGGACAGGGGGATCAGCCCCAGCATTTT.

The chain carries TRBV4-3 and TRBJ2-1; 12 bases agree with TRBD2. The V and J ends lost 4 bases and 5 bases, in that order; junction bases with no gene match: 6. Germline V lookup: CDR1 LGHNA, CDR2 YSLEER. This CDR3 region has 16 residues. The CDR3 region is CASSRLRLAGDNEQFF. The CDR3 nucleotides read TGCGCCAGCAGCCGATTAAGACTAGCGGGGGACAATGAGCAGTTCTTC.

The V gene is TRBV5-6, the J gene TRBJ2-3, with 10 bases aligning to TRBD2. With V trimmed by 5 bases and J by 7 bases, 10 bases remained unmatched. Germline CDR1 and CDR2: SGHDT and YYEEEE. The CDR3 is 15 residues long. CDR3 nucleotides: TGTGCCAGCAGTTTACAGCGGGGGGGACCTAATACGCAGTATTTT. This codes for CASSLQRGGPNTQYF.

This chain links TRBV15 with TRBJ1-1; D is possibly TRBD1 (6 bases). CDR1 and CDR2 from the germline V gene are LNHNV and YYDKDF (reference sequence). The CDR3 sequence is 16 residues long. V shed 8 bases and J shed 7 bases, with 26 bases lying between them. For the CDR3, the DNA is TGTGCCACCCGGGGGGGAGGGGGGCGCATCGGGGATGAAGCTTTCTTT. Residues: CATRGGGGRIGDEAFF.

V and J are TRBV5-1 and TRBJ2-5, with TRBD1 matching over 9 bases. Germline V gene data show CDR1 as SGHRS and CDR2 as YFSETQ. This CDR3 is built from 16 residues. The V gene end was trimmed by 2 bases and the J gene end by 1 base; junction bases not matched to a gene: 6. CDR3 protein: CASSLQGDRAQETQYF. Here the CDR3 DNA reads TGCGCCAGCAGCTTACAAGGGGACAGGGCCCAAGAGACCCAGTACTTC.

The V gene is TRBV9, the J gene TRBJ2-5; 12 bases fit TRBD2. After removal of 3 bases from V and 5 bases from J, the junction contained 5 bases not matched to a gene. Germline CDR1 SGDLS, CDR2 YYNGEE. The CDR3 contains 15 residues. The CDR3 here is CASSAGLAGLETQYF. DNA of the CDR3: TGTGCCAGCAGCGCCGGACTAGCGGGGTTGGAGACCCAGTACTTC.

This rearrangement joins TRBV7-6 to TRBJ2-5, with D possibly being TRBD1 (6 bases). CDR3 length: 13 amino acids. Trimming removed 5 bases from V and 1 base from J, with 8 bases in between. Germline V CDR1 and CDR2: SGHVS, FNYEAQ. DNA for the CDR3: TGTGCCAGCAGCCGGACAGCCCAAGAGACCCAGTACTTC. Its protein is CASSRTAQETQYF.

About this clone itself: Other DNA sequences in this sample translate to the same CDR3. The chain couples TRBV7-2 to TRBJ1-5; D unclear. The length of the CDR3 is 13 residues. The germline V and J ends were trimmed by 2 bases and 2 bases, with 4 bases remaining between them. The germline V gene encodes CDR1 SGHTA and CDR2 FQGNSA. The DNA for the CDR3 is TGTGCCAGCAGCTTACGGGGCAATCAGCCCCAGCATTTT. Its protein product is CASSLRGNQPQHF.

This clone occurred a few times. The gene calls are TRBV2 and TRBJ1-3; D call uncertain. Germline V gene lookup returns CDR1 SNHLY and CDR2 FYNNEI. The CDR3 totals 15 residues. Trimming took off 3 bases at V and 0 bases at J, with 9 bases between the two ends. Here the CDR3 DNA reads TGTGCCAGCAGTGATGGTATACTCTCTGGAAACACCATATATTTT. It is translated as CASSDGILSGNTIYF.

This chain connects TRBV11-3 to TRBJ2-2; maybe TRBD2 (6 bases). Trimming pared 4 bases from V and 5 bases from J, leaving 11 bases between. This CDR3 is built from 14 residues. In germline, CDR1 is SGHNT, CDR2 YENEEA. This CDR3 reads CASSSIGGTGELFF. Written as DNA, the CDR3 is TGTGCCAGCAGCTCCATTGGGGGGACCGGGGAGCTGTTTTTT.

J is TRBJ1-2 and V is TRBV7-9, with D maybe TRBD1 (5 bases). This CDR3 is 14 amino acids long. Germline V CDR1 and CDR2: SEHNR, FQNEAQ (reference sequence). V lost 4 bases, J lost 2 bases, and 11 bases lay in between. This chain's CDR3 is CASSSGPFNYGYTF. The CDR3 DNA reads as TGTGCCAGCAGCTCAGGGCCCTTCAACTATGGCTACACCTTC.

This sequence joins TRBV9 and TRBJ2-3; 7 nucleotides align to TRBD2. V lost 3 bases and J lost 8; bases outside the gene matches: 9. The CDR3 loop spans 14 amino acids. The germline gives CDR1 SGDLS, CDR2 YYNGEE. CDR3 amino acids: CASSEAPQRGTQYF. In nucleotides, the CDR3 is TGTGCCAGCAGCGAGGCCCCCCAGCGGGGTACGCAGTATTTT.

In this sample, this clone turned up once. The chain is built from TRBV19 and TRBJ1-5; 7 bases match TRBD1. Germline V lookup: CDR1 LNHDA, CDR2 SQIVND (reference sequence). The CDR3 runs to 18 residues. V lost 5 bases and J lost 0; bases outside the gene matches: 13. CDR3 nucleotides: TGTGCCAGTAGTGTCCGACAGGGAAACAAGTATAGCAATCAGCCCCAGCATTTT. It codes for CASSVRQGNKYSNQPQHF. Combining the CDR3 with reference TRBV19 and TRBJ1-5 gives the whole variable domain DGGITQSPKYLFRKEGQNVTLSCEQNLNHDAMYWYRQDPGQGLRLIYYSQIVNDFQKGDIAEGYSVSREKKESFPLTVTSAQKNPTAFYLCASSVRQGNKYSNQPQHFGDGTRLSIL.

The chain uses TRBV28 and TRBJ2-5, with a weak D call TRBD1 (6 bases). V lost 6 bases, J lost 4 bases, and 15 bases lay in between. Germline assignment: CDR1 MDHEN and CDR2 SYDVKM. This CDR3 spans 14 amino acids. The CDR3, as DNA: TGTGCCAGCAGCCGTCCCCAGGGGCGAGAGACCCAGTACTTC. As protein: CASSRPQGRETQYF.

This chain uses TRBV24-1 with TRBJ2-7; 7 bases line up with TRBD1. The CDR3 sequence is 13 residues long. V dropped 5 bases and J dropped 5; count of bases not matched to a gene: 5. Germline CDR1 KGHDR, CDR2 SFDVKD. The CDR3 loop reads CATSGGGLDEQYF. DNA for the CDR3: TGTGCCACCAGTGGAGGGGGCTTGGACGAGCAGTACTTC.

This chain connects TRBV7-9 to TRBJ2-7; 8 nucleotides match TRBD1. In germline, CDR1 is SEHNR, CDR2 FQNEAQ (reference sequence). J gave up 4 bases and V 1 base, and 9 bases lay outside the gene matches. The CDR3 runs 16 residues. CDR3 bases: TGTGCCAGCAGCTTAGTTCAGGGGGACAGGCGGTACGAGCAGTACTTC. This sequence encodes CASSLVQGDRRYEQYF.

The chain carries TRBV30 and TRBJ1-1, with D possibly being TRBD1 (6 bases). Trimming shortened V by 5 bases and J by 1 base, and 17 bases separated the two germline ends. Germline CDR1 reads GTSNPN; CDR2 reads SVGIG (reference sequence). The CDR3 is 15 amino acids. In DNA, the CDR3 is TGTGCCTGGGACGCAACAGGGTTAGGGAACACTGAAGCTTTCTTT. It encodes CAWDATGLGNTEAFF. The entire variable domain, with the rest obtained from reference TRBV30 and TRBJ1-1, is as follows: SQTIHQWPATLVQPVGSPLSLECTVEGTSNPNLYWYRQAAGRGLQLLFYSVGIGQISSEVPQNLSASRPQDRQFILSSKKLLLSDSGFYLCAWDATGLGNTEAFFGQGTRLTVV.

This clone was counted between two and nine times. V usage is TRBV6-5 and J usage is TRBJ2-7; 7 positions agree with TRBD2. The V and J ends lost 5 bases and 3 bases, in that order; junction bases with no gene match: 7. The germline gives CDR1 MNHEY, CDR2 SVGAGI. The CDR3 has 14 amino acids. CDR3: CASSPTAGDYEQYV. The CDR3 DNA reads TGTGCCAGCAGTCCCACGGCGGGGGACTACGAGCAGTACGTC.

Only one count was recorded for this clone. The chain has TRBV6-5 and TRBJ2-2; TRBD1 matches at 7 bases. The CDR3 is made up of 16 amino acids. The V segment lost 4 bases and the J segment 4 bases; nucleotides outside the gene matches: 9. Germline assignment: CDR1 MNHEY and CDR2 SVGAGI. In DNA, the CDR3 is TGTGCCAGCAGTTGGGCGACAGGGCGGGCCACCGGGGAGCTGTTTTTT. Its protein product is CASSWATGRATGELFF.

The chain combines TRBV19 with TRBJ1-2, with D unclear. The CDR3 extends over 14 amino acids. The V end lost 1 base, the J end lost 4 bases, and 10 bases lay between the germline ends. Germline V gene sequence: CDR1 LNHDA, CDR2 SQIVND (reference sequence). The CDR3 sequence: CASSIGWESYGYTF. In DNA form, the CDR3 reads TGTGCCAGTAGTATAGGATGGGAGTCCTATGGCTACACCTTC.

The chain combines TRBV4-1 with TRBJ2-5; D is possibly TRBD1 (6 bases). Looked up from germline, CDR1 is MGHRA and CDR2 is YSYEKL. V was cut by 1 base and J by 0 bases, with 12 bases left in between. The CDR3 spans 16 residues. CDR3 region: CASSQGTDRYQETQYF. DNA for the CDR3: TGCGCCAGCAGCCAAGGAACAGACAGGTACCAAGAGACCCAGTACTTC.

The genes are TRBV2 and TRBJ1-1; the D gene is possibly TRBD1 (5 bases). The CDR3 totals 13 residues. CDR1 is SNHLY and CDR2 is FYNNEI in the germline V gene. Deletions cut 3 bases from V and 4 bases from J, with 9 bases between. CDR3 nucleotide sequence: TGTGCCAGCAGTGACCAGGGAGGCACTGAAGCTTTCTTT. Its protein is CASSDQGGTEAFF.

This clone was observed a handful of times. The chain recombines TRBV13 with TRBJ1-1; 7 bases fit TRBD1. The V and J ends lost 5 bases and 6 bases, in that order; junction bases with no gene match: 6. The CDR3 covers 13 residues. Germline CDR1 and CDR2: PRHDT and FYEKMQ (reference sequence). CDR3: CASSPRTGSEAFF. The CDR3 DNA is TGTGCCAGCAGCCCTCGGACAGGCTCTGAAGCTTTCTTT.